This T cell receptor (beta chain) stems from a study of cytomegalovirus exposure and HLA in healthy donors. Study-wide results and caveats: A later analysis showed TCR association rates differing by HLA locus, peaking at DRB1 and lowest at HLA-C. Later analysis revealed greater clonal expansion in HLA-associated TCR beta chains than in equally common others.

Trimming left V 4 bases short and J 7 bases short, with 13 bases between. Per germline, CDR1 SQVTM and CDR2 ANQGSEA. The length of the CDR3 is 13 residues. A note on this clone: Its target is not known.

PCR amplification relied on 60 Vbeta primers (plus 13 Jbeta primers). Measured with immunoSEQ multiplex PCR; TCRdb has only the in-frame clones, and not every one. Here the sample spans approximately 190,000 clones, 60% to 80% being singletons. The rearrangement joins TRBV29-1 to TRBJ1-4; D unclear. Sequences were obtained from PBMCs. This receptor was identified in a woman aged 30 to 39 in good health and CMV-seropositive. Here the CDR3 reads CSVGLQEGEKLFF. The CDR3 DNA sequence: TGCAGCGTTGGTCTCCAGGAGGGTGAAAAACTGTTTTTT.